This T cell receptor (beta chain) was profiled in a study of shared clonotypes between healthy human individuals. The method was immunoSEQ multiplex PCR; TCRdb's version includes in-frame clones alone and lacks a portion of them. This table holds roughly 1,000,000 clones, 75% to 80% found once. This CDR3 has 18 residues. After removal of 3 bases from V and 0 bases from J, the junction contained 11 bases not matched to a gene. Looked up from germline, CDR1 is LNHDA and CDR2 is SQIVND (reference sequence). As concerns this clone: What it binds is not known.

Each of the donors was a healthy adult who was HIV-negative and had not had a recent acute infection or vaccination. A CD45RA+ naive subset and a CD45RA-negative memory subset were split from CD4+ cells. Findings of the study overall: Clonotypes shared by all four sorted-subset donors had higher generation probabilities than non-shared clonotypes. A generally larger estimated richness was seen in naive subsets than in memory subsets.

V and J are TRBV19 and TRBJ2-4; 7 bases are shared with TRBD1. The sequence derives from a man younger than 30 in good health. Some clones in this sample may be carry-over from other donors' samples. The sample consisted of memory CD4+ T cells from PBMCs. As for subset: CD45RA-negative fraction. CDR3 loop: CASSIGTRGIEAKNIQYF. CDR3 DNA: TGTGCCAGTAGTATCGGCACCAGGGGGATAGAAGCCAAAAACATTCAGTACTTC. Looking up the rest from reference TRBV19 and TRBJ2-4 gives the full variable domain: DGGITQSPKYLFRKEGQNVTLSCEQNLNHDAMYWYRQDPGQGLRLIYYSQIVNDFQKGDIAEGYSVSREKKESFPLTVTSAQKNPTAFYLCASSIGTRGIEAKNIQYFGAGTRLSVL.